Here is one T cell receptor beta chain with its context. Clones were sequenced by immunoSEQ multiplex PCR, and TCRdb holds only the in-frame ones, with some missing. The sample includes about 260,000 clones, nearly 90% of them seen just once. This CDR3 region has 15 residues. The V end lost 0 bases, the J end lost 3 bases, and 7 bases lay between the germline ends. Looked up from germline, CDR1 is SGDLS and CDR2 is YYNGEE. The data stem from a study of blood T cell repertoires in COVID-19. Overall study: Donors in the United States, Italy and Spain gave samples during acute or convalescent COVID-19. T cells, B-cell-depleted T cells, or PBMCs provided the cDNA or gDNA that served as material.

The sample taken for sequencing was peripheral blood. This rearrangement joins TRBV9 to TRBJ2-6; D is uncertain. The source of this sequence is a human donor in a cohort sampled during active COVID-19. The DNA of the CDR3 is TGTGCCAGCAGCGTAGTCTGGAGTGGGGCCAACGTCCTGACTTTC. Encoded protein: CASSVVWSGANVLTF.